Reported below is one T cell receptor beta chain. This sample is drawn from a study of shared clonotypes between healthy human individuals. Germline assignment: CDR1 MDHEN and CDR2 SYDVKM. V dropped 3 bases and J dropped 7 bases, with 18 bases sitting between them. The CDR3 totals 16 residues. Here immunoSEQ multiplex PCR was the method, and the copy in TCRdb shows in-frame clones only, minus some. The top ten hold roughly 0.34% of the sample, which has over 2 million clones, about 90% seen once. Sequenced input: naive CD4+ T cells from PBMCs. The subset was: CD45RA+ positively selected. This chain connects TRBV28 to TRBJ1-4; TRBD1 might be the D (5 bases). This receptor was obtained from a man aged 18 to 29 in good health. Some clones in this sample may be carry-over from other donors' samples. CDR3 sequence: CASSLSGRGVVEKLFF. In nucleotides, the CDR3 is TGTGCCAGCAGTTTGTCAGGGAGGGGAGTCGTTGAAAAACTGTTTTTT.